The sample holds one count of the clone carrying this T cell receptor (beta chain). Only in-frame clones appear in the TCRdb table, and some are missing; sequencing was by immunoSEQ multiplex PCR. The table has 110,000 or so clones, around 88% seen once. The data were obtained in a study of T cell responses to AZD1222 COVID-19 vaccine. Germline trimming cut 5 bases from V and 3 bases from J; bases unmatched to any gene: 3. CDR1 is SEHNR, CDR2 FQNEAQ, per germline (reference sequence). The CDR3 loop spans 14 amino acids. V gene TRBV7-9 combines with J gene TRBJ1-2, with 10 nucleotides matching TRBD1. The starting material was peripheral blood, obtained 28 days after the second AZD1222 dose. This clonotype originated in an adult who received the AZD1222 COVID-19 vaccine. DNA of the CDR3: TGTGCCAGCAGCCCAGGGACAGGGGACTATGGCTACACCTTC. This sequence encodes CASSPGTGDYGYTF. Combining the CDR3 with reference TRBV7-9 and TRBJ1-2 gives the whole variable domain DTGVSQNPRHKITKRGQNVTFRCDPISEHNRLYWYRQTLGQGPEFLTYFQNEAQLEKSRLLSDRFSAERPKGSFSTLEIQRTEQGDSAMYLCASSPGTGDYGYTFGSGTRLTVV.